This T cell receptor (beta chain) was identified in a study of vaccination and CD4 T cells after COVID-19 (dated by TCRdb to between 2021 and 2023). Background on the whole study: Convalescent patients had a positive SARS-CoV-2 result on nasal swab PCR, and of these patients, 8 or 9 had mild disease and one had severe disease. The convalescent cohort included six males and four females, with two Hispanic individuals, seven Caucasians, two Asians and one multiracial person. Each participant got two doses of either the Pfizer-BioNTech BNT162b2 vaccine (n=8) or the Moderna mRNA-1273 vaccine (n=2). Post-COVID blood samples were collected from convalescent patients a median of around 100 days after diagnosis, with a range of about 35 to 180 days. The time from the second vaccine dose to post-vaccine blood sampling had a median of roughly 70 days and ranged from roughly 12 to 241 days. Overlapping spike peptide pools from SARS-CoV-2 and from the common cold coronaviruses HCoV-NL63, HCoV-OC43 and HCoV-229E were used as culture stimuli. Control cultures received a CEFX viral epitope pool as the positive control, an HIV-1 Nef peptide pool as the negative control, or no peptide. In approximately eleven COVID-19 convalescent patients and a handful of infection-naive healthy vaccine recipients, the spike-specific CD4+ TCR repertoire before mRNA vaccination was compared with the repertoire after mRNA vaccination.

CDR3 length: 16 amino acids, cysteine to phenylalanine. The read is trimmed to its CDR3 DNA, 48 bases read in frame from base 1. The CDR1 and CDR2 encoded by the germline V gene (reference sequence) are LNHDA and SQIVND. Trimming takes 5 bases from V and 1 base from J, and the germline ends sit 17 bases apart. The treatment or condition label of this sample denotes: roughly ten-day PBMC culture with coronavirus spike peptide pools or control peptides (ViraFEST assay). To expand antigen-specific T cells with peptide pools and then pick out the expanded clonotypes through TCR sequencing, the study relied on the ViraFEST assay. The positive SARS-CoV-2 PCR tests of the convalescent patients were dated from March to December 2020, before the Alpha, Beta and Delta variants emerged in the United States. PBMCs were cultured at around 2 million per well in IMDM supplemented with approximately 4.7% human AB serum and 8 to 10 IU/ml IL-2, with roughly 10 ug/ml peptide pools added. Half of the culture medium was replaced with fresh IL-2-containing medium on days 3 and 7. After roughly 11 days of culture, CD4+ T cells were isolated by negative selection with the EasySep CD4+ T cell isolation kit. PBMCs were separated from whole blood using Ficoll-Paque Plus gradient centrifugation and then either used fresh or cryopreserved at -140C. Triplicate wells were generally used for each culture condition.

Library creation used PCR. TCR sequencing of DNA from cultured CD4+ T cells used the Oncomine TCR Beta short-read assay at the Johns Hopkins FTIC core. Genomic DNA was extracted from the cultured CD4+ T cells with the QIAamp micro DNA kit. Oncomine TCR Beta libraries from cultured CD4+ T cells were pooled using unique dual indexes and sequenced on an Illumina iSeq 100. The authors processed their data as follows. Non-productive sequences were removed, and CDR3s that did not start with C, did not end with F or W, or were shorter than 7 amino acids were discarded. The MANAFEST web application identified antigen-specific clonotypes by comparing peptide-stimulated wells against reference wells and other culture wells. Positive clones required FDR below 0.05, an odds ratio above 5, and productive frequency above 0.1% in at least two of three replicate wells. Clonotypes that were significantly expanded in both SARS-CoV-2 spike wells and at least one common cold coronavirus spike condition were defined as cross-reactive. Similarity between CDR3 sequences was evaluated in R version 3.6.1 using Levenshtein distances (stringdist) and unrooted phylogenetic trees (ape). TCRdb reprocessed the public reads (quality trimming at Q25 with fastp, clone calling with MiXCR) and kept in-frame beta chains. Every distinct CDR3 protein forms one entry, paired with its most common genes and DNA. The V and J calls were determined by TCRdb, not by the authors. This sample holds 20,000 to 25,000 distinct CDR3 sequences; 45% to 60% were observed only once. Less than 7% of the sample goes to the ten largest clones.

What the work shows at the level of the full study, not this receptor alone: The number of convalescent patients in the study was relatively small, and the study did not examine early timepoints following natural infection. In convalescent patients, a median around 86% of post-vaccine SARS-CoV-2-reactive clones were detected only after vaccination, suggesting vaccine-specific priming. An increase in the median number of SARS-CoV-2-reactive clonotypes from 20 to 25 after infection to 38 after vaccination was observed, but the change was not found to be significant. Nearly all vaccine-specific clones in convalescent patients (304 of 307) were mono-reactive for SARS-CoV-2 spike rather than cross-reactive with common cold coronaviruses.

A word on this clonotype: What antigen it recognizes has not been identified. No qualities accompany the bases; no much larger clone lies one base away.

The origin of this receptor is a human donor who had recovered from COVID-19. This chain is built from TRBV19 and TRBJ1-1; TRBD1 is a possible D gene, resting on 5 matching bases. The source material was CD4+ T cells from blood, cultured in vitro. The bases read TGTGCCAGTAGTGTATCTGGTGGGGGAAGGAACACTGAAGCTTTCTTT. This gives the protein CASSVSGGGRNTEAFF.